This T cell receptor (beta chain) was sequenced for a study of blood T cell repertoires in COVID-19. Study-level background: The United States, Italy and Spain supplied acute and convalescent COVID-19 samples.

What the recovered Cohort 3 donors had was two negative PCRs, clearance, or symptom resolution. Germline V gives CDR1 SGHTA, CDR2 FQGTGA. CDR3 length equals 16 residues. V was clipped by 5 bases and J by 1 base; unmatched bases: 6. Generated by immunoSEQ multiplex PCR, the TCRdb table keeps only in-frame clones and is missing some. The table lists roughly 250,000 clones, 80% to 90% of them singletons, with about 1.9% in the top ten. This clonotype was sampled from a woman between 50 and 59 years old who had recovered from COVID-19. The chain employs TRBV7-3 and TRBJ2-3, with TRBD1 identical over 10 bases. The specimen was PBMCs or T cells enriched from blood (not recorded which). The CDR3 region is CASSPRTGGGTDTQYF. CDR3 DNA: TGTGCCAGCAGCCCCAGGACAGGGGGGGGCACAGATACGCAGTATTTT. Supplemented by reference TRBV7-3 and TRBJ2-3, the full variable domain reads GAGVSQTPSNKVTEKGKYVELRCDPISGHTALYWYRQSLGQGPEFLIYFQGTGAADDSGLPNDRFFAVRPEGSVSTLKIQRTERGDSAVYLCASSPRTGGGTDTQYFGPGTRLTVL.